This T cell receptor beta chain was identified in a study of T cells after yellow fever vaccination. Study conclusions and caveats: The booster saw the reappearance of most primary-vaccination clones (more than 95% CD4, around 88% CD8).

Details on this clonotype: Its antigen remains unknown.

V shed 5 bases, J shed 0 bases, and the junction held 11 bases outside the gene matches. From germline, CDR1 is SGHTA and CDR2 FQGNSA. This CDR3 has 17 amino acids. MiXCR, applied by TCRdb to the 5' RACE reads, yields one record per CDR3 protein. The sample yields more than 300,000 distinct CDR3 sequences, around 10% seen once. This chain links TRBV7-2 with TRBJ2-7; 9 bases match TRBD1. The receptor's source is a man aged 18 to 30 who received the YFV17D yellow fever vaccine. The sample was CD4+ T cells sorted from PBMCs, taken 45 days after the yellow fever booster vaccination. The CDR3 loop reads CASSVTTGTGYSYEQYF. CDR3 coding DNA: TGTGCCAGCAGCGTTACTACCGGGACAGGGTACTCCTACGAGCAGTACTTC.